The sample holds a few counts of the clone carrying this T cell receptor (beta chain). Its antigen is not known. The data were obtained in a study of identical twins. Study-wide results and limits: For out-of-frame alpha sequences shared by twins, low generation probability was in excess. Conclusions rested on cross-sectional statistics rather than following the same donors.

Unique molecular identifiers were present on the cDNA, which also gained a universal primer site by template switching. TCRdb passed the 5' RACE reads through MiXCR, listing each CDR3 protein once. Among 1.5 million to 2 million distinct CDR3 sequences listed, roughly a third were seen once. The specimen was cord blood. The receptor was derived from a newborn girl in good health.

CDR3 sequence reads: CASSLVEGSVGNQPQHF. In DNA form, the CDR3 reads TGTGCCAGCAGCTTGGTGGAGGGTAGCGTCGGCAATCAGCCCCAGCATTTT. The chain carries TRBV7-9 and TRBJ1-5, with no clear D. Trimming left V 3 bases short and J 2 bases short, with 17 bases between. This CDR3 contains 17 residues. Germline V gene data show CDR1 as SEHNR and CDR2 as FQNEAQ (reference sequence).